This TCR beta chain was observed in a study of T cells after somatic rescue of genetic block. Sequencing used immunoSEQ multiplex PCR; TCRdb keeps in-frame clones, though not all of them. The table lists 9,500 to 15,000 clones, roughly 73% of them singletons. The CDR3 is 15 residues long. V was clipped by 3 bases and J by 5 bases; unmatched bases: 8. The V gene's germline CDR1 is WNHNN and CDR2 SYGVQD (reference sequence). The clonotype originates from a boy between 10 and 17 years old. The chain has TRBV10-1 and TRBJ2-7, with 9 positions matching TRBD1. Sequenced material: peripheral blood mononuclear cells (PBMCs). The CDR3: CASSDLGQGTNEQYF. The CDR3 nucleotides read TGCGCCAGCAGTGATTTAGGACAGGGGACGAACGAGCAGTACTTC.